These 26 T cell receptor beta chains share one sample of origin, sequenced in a study of low-dose radiotherapy and immunotherapy resistance in tumors. First-strand cDNA relied on TRAV- and TRBV-specific primers spanning alpha and beta chains. An approximately 19-cycle PCR with a constant-region primer and V-primer adapter amplified TCRs. From the reads, TCRdb called clonotypes with MiXCR, one entry per CDR3 protein. The data hold about 20,000 distinct CDR3 sequences, with around 72% observed a single time. Every receptor here comes from a human donor with advanced metastatic prostate, ovarian, gallbladder or colorectal cancer (not recorded which). This table probably holds off-target reads from a library built for another chain.

The genes are TRBV11-2 and TRBJ2-5; D gene unclear. The CDR3 is 13 amino acids. Trimming removed 7 bases at V and 1 base at J, with 10 bases between. Germline V gives CDR1 SGHAT, CDR2 FQNNGV. CDR3 nucleotide sequence: TGTGCCAGCAATGGACCGAGCCAAGAGACCCAGTACTTC. Amino acids: CASNGPSQETQYF.

The genes are TRBV28 and TRBJ1-1, with 9 bases identical to TRBD1. Germline-derived CDR1 and CDR2 are MDHEN and SYDVKM. This CDR3 contains 16 residues. The junction had 15 bases not matched to a gene; V was cut back by 7 bases and J by 6 bases. CDR3 region: CASTEAGTGILAEAFF. CDR3 in DNA: TGTGCCAGCACCGAGGCGGGGACAGGGATCTTGGCTGAAGCTTTCTTT.

The rearrangement joins TRBV12-3 or TRBV12-4 to TRBJ1-5; a possible D gene is TRBD1 (5 bases). V dropped 8 bases and J dropped 2 bases, with 7 bases sitting between them. The CDR3 sequence is 12 residues long. CDR3 nucleotides: TGTGCCAGCCAGGGTGGCAATCAGCCCCAGCATTTT. It is translated as CASQGGNQPQHF.

The chain joins TRBV19 to TRBJ2-3; 7 bases agree with TRBD2. Losses at the gene ends were 8 bases for V and 6 bases for J; bases not matched to a gene: 11. Germline V gene sequence: CDR1 LNHDA, CDR2 SQIVND (reference sequence). CDR3 size: 14 residues. CDR3 loop: CASQLPGGSDTQYF. The CDR3 DNA is TGTGCCAGTCAGCTCCCGGGAGGTTCGGATACGCAGTATTTT.

The J gene is TRBJ1-1, the V gene TRBV30; 10 bases map to TRBD1. V lost 8 bases, J lost 6 bases, and 6 bases stayed unmatched. There are 12 residues in the CDR3. Germline-derived CDR1 and CDR2 are GTSNPN and SVGIG (reference sequence). Here the CDR3 DNA reads TGTGCCGTGGGACAGGGGAATGCTGAAGCTTTCTTT. This translates into CAVGQGNAEAFF.

This clonotype was picked up a small number of times. The chain links TRBV29-1 to TRBJ1-1, with unresolved D. CDR1 is SQVTM, CDR2 ANQGSEA, per germline. Trimming stripped 5 bases from V and 3 bases from J, with 13 bases between. The CDR3 loop spans 13 amino acids. The CDR3 here is CSVRAGGDTEAFF. CDR3 DNA: TGCAGCGTTCGGGCGGGCGGGGACACTGAAGCTTTCTTT.

The chain carries TRBV18 and TRBJ2-7; maybe TRBD2 (6 bases). The CDR3 consists of 12 residues. V lost 5 bases to trimming and J lost 1 base, with 6 bases between them. Germline CDR1 is KGHSH and CDR2 is LQKENI. The CDR3 region has the DNA TGTGCCAGCTCAGGGGGGTCCTACGAGCAGTACTTC. As protein: CASSGGSYEQYF.

The genes are TRBV30 and TRBJ1-3, with a tentative D call TRBD1 (5 bases). The CDR3 loop spans 14 amino acids. Germline CDR1 and CDR2: GTSNPN and SVGIG (reference sequence). Trimming shortened V by 5 bases and J by 2 bases, and 13 bases separated the two germline ends. CDR3 sequence: CAWDPGEAGNTIYF. In DNA form, the CDR3 reads TGTGCCTGGGATCCGGGGGAGGCTGGAAACACCATATATTTT.

In nucleotides, the CDR3 is TGTGCCAGCAGCCAGTCTCCGGGGGCTAGCACAGATACGCAGTATTTT. This sequence encodes CASSQSPGASTDTQYF. The chain combines TRBV28 with TRBJ2-3; D may match TRBD1 or TRBD2 (6 bases each). The CDR3 runs 16 residues. Germline V gene sequence: CDR1 MDHEN, CDR2 SYDVKM. Between the trimmed V and J ends, which lost 6 bases and 0 bases, there was a span of 16 bases.

The chain couples TRBV19 to TRBJ1-2; TRBD1 might be the D (5 bases). V was clipped by 4 bases and J by 4 bases, with 16 bases between them. The germline gives CDR1 LNHDA, CDR2 SQIVND (reference sequence). CDR3 length: 15 residues. DNA of the CDR3: TGTGCCAGTAGTAAACAGGATACCCCACTCTATGGCTACACCTTC. Residues: CASSKQDTPLYGYTF.

The rearrangement uses TRBV6-2 or TRBV6-3 and TRBJ2-2; 7 bases align to TRBD1. Germline V CDR1 and CDR2: MNHEY, SVGEGT. This CDR3 is built from 15 residues. V lost 5 bases, J lost 1 base, and 4 bases stayed unmatched. The CDR3 sequence: CASSPRDRNTGELFF. Here the CDR3 DNA reads TGTGCCAGCAGTCCCCGGGACAGGAACACCGGGGAGCTGTTTTTT.

This clonotype was seen a handful of times. The V call is TRBV6-1, the J call TRBJ2-7; D is perhaps TRBD1 (6 bases). Trimming removed 8 bases from V and 1 base from J, with 18 bases in between. CDR3 length: 15 residues. Per germline, CDR1 MNHNS and CDR2 SASEGT. In DNA, the CDR3 is TGTGCCAGCCTCTCCGGGACAACTAAATCCTACGAGCAGTACTTC. This encodes CASLSGTTKSYEQYF.

V usage is TRBV7-6 and J usage is TRBJ2-1, with 12 positions matching TRBD2. The junction had 8 bases not matched to a gene; V was cut back by 5 bases and J by 9 bases. The CDR3 runs to 15 residues. From germline, CDR1 is SGHVS and CDR2 FNYEAQ. CDR3 amino acids: CASSPASGGAGEQFF. The CDR3, as DNA: TGTGCCAGCAGCCCCGCTAGCGGGGGGGCTGGTGAGCAGTTCTTC.

This rearrangement joins TRBV6-1 to TRBJ2-1; 7 bases line up with TRBD1. CDR3 length: 15 residues. V lost 6 bases and J lost 4; bases outside the gene matches: 9. CDR1 MNHNS and CDR2 SASEGT come from the germline V gene. CDR3 DNA sequence: TGTGCCAGCAGCCATACAGGGGAAGAATACAATGAGCAGTTCTTC. Residues: CASSHTGEEYNEQFF.

This clonotype was seen a handful of times. This chain connects TRBV6-2 or TRBV6-3 to TRBJ1-1; 9 positions match TRBD1. This CDR3 contains 15 residues. Germline-derived CDR1 and CDR2 are MNHEY and SVGEGT. J gave up 5 bases and V 5 bases, and 9 bases lay outside the gene matches. CDR3 sequence reads: CASSDDDRGGTEAFF. CDR3 nucleotides: TGTGCCAGCAGTGATGATGACAGGGGGGGGACTGAAGCTTTCTTT.

The chain couples TRBV3-1 to TRBJ1-1; 8 bases line up with TRBD1. CDR1 is LGHDT and CDR2 is YNNKEL in the germline V gene (reference sequence). V gave up 2 bases and J gave up 5 bases; unmatched junction bases: 10. This CDR3 comprises 16 residues. For the CDR3, the DNA is TGTGCCAGCAGCCAATTATTCAGGGGGCGTATTACTGAAGCTTTCTTT. Translating it yields CASSQLFRGRITEAFF.

This chain joins TRBV5-1 and TRBJ2-1, with a tentative D call TRBD2 (6 bases). This CDR3 comprises 14 residues. Germline V gene sequence: CDR1 SGHRS, CDR2 YFSETQ. Deletions cut 2 bases from V and 6 bases from J, with 12 bases between. CDR3 residues: CASSFRAGINEQFF. CDR3 sequence (DNA): TGCGCCAGCAGCTTTAGGGCGGGGATCAATGAGCAGTTCTTC.

The chain is built from TRBV4-3 and TRBJ2-5; 10 bases fit TRBD1. Germline V CDR1 and CDR2: LGHNA, YSLEER. J gave up 2 bases and V 4 bases, and 4 bases lay outside the gene matches. The CDR3 is 15 residues long. Here the CDR3 reads CASSRLGQGQETQYF. In DNA, the CDR3 is TGCGCCAGCAGCCGATTGGGACAGGGGCAAGAGACCCAGTACTTC.

This clonotype was detected a few times. The rearrangement uses TRBV5-4 and TRBJ2-3, with a tentative D call TRBD2 (5 bases). Between the trimmed V and J ends, which lost 0 bases and 2 bases, there was a span of 13 bases. Germline CDR1 is SGHNT and CDR2 is YYREEE (reference sequence). The CDR3 consists of 16 residues. In nucleotides, the CDR3 is TGTGCCAGCAGCTTGGTTCGACTACCTTACACAGATACGCAGTATTTT. Its translation: CASSLVRLPYTDTQYF. Together with reference TRBV5-4 and TRBJ2-3, the CDR3 gives the full variable domain: ETGVTQSPTHLIKTRGQQVTLRCSSQSGHNTVSWYQQALGQGPQFIFQYYREEENGRGNFPPRFSGLQFPNYSSELNVNALELDDSALYLCASSLVRLPYTDTQYFGPGTRLTVL.

This clonotype was seen only once. The chain recombines TRBV12-3 or TRBV12-4 with TRBJ2-4; 7 bases are shared with TRBD2. The CDR3 is 14 amino acids. V lost 5 bases, J lost 6 bases, and 7 bases stayed unmatched. CDR3 bases: TGTGCCAGCAGTGCGGGAGATCGGGGAAACATTCAGTACTTC. This codes for CASSAGDRGNIQYF.

V gene TRBV20-1 combines with J gene TRBJ2-1; 8 nucleotides match TRBD2. Losses at the gene ends were 6 bases for V and 5 bases for J; bases not matched to a gene: 21. CDR1 is DFQATT and CDR2 is SNEGSKA in the germline V gene (reference sequence). This CDR3 is 18 amino acids long. The CDR3, as DNA: TGCAGTGCCCTCCGGGGTAGCGGGAACCCCTTTGGGGACAATGAGCAGTTCTTC. The encoded protein is CSALRGSGNPFGDNEQFF.

The chain recombines TRBV28 with TRBJ1-1, with unresolved D. The CDR3 runs to 13 residues. CDR1 is MDHEN, CDR2 SYDVKM, per germline. V shed 6 bases and J shed 0 bases, with 8 bases lying between them. CDR3 bases: TGTGCCAGCAGCTCCCAGTTGAACACTGAAGCTTTCTTT. Translated: CASSSQLNTEAFF.

The rearrangement joins TRBV10-3 to TRBJ1-2, with 7 positions matching TRBD1. From germline, CDR1 is ENHRY and CDR2 SYGVKD. After removal of 6 bases from V and 1 base from J, the junction contained 8 bases not matched to a gene. This CDR3 has 15 residues. This CDR3 reads CAISGEGAGNYGYTF. The CDR3 DNA reads as TGTGCCATCAGCGGAGAGGGGGCGGGTAACTATGGCTACACCTTC.

The chain uses TRBV12-3 or TRBV12-4 and TRBJ2-7; D unclear. The CDR3 length is 15 residues. Between the trimmed V and J ends, which lost 0 bases and 2 bases, there was a span of 11 bases. The CDR3 DNA reads as TGTGCCAGCAGTTTAGCCATTGACGGCCCCTACGAGCAGTACTTC. Encoded protein: CASSLAIDGPYEQYF.

The gene calls are TRBV18 and TRBJ2-7; D might be TRBD1 or TRBD2, each matching 6 bases. The germline gives CDR1 KGHSH, CDR2 LQKENI. This CDR3 contains 14 residues. The V end lost 4 bases, the J end lost 5 bases, and 15 bases lay between the germline ends. CDR3 amino acids: CASSLQLGGNEQYF. The CDR3 DNA reads as TGTGCCAGCTCACTGCAACTAGGGGGGAACGAGCAGTACTTC.

V is TRBV5-1 and J is TRBJ1-4, with a possible D match to TRBD1 (5 bases). The CDR3 has 15 amino acids. CDR1 and CDR2 from the germline V gene are SGHRS and YFSETQ. The V end lost 4 bases, the J end lost 6 bases, and 16 bases lay between the germline ends. The CDR3 region is CASSDGQGRDEKLFF. CDR3 nucleotides: TGCGCCAGCAGCGATGGTCAGGGACGGGATGAAAAACTGTTTTTT.